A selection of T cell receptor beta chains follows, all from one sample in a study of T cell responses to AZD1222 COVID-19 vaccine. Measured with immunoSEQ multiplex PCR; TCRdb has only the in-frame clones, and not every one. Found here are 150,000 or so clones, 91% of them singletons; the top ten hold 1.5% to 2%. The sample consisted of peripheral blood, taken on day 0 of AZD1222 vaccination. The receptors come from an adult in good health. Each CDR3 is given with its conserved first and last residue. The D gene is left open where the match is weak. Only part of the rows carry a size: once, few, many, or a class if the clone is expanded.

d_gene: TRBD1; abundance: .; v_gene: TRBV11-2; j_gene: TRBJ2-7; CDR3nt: TGTGCCAGCAGCCAATTTATCTCCGGGACAGGGAACCACGAGCAGTACTTC; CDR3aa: CASSQFISGTGNHEQYF
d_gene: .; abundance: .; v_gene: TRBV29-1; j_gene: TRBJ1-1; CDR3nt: TGCAGCGCCTGGGGAGGTTTGTCGGGTACTGAAGCTTTCTTT; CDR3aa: CSAWGGLSGTEAFF
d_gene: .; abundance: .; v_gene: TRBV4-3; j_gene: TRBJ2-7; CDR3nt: TGCGCCAGCAGCCAAGTGGCGGCAACCCAATACGAGCAGTACTTC; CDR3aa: CASSQVAATQYEQYF
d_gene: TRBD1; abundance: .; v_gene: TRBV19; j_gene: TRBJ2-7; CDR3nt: TGTGCCAGTAGTATATCACCAGGGGGCTACCCCTACGAGCAGTACTTC; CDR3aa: CASSISPGGYPYEQYF
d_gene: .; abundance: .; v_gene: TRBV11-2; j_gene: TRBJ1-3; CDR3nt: TGTGCCAGCAGCTTAGCAGGGACTGGAAACACCATATATTTT; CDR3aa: CASSLAGTGNTIYF
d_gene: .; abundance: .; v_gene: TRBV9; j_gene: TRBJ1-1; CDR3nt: TGTGCCAGCAGCCCGCTGGCGGGTTGGGGCACTGAAGCTTTCTTT; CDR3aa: CASSPLAGWGTEAFF
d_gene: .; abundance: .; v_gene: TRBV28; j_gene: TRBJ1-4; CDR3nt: TGTGCCAGCAGCACCCAGGTCTTGTCGGTTGGCGAAAAACTGTTTTTT; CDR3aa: CASSTQVLSVGEKLFF
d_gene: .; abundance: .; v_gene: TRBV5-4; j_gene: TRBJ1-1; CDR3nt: TGTGCCAGCAATAGGGTCGGGGGGAACACTGAAGCTTTCTTT; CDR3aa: CASNRVGGNTEAFF
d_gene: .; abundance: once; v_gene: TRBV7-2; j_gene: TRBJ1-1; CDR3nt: TGTGCCAGCAGCTTGGGGGTCGGAGCTTTCTTT; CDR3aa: CASSLGVGAFF
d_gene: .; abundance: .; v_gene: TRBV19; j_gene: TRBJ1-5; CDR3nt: TGTGCCAGTAGTATAGGTCGCGGGAACCCGGAAAGCAATCAGCCCCAGCATTTT; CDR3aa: CASSIGRGNPESNQPQHF
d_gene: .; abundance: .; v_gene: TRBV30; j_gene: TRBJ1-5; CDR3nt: TGTGCCTGGAGTGTATCTTGGGGCAATAGCAATCAGCCCCAGCATTTT; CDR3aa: CAWSVSWGNSNQPQHF
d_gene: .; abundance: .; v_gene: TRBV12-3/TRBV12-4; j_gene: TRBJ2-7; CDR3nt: TGTGCCAGCAGTTTAGACGGACCTTACGAGCAGTACTTC; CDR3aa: CASSLDGPYEQYF
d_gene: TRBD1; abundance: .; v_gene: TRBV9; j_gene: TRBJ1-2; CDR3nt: TGTGCCAGCCGTGGGGGGACAGGGGGCACCTATGGCTACACCTTC; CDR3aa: CASRGGTGGTYGYTF
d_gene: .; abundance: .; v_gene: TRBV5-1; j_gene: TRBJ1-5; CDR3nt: TGCGCCAGCAGCTTGGGCAGGGCCGGTCAGCCCCAGCATTTT; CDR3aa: CASSLGRAGQPQHF
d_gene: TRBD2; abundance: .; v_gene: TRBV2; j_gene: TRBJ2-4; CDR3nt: TGTGCCAGCAGTGCTAGCGGGGGTAGAATTCAGTACTTC; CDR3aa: CASSASGGRIQYF
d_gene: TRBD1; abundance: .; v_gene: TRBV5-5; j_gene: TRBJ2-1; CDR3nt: TGTGCCAGCAGCTTGGCCGACAGGGAGAGCCGCAATGAGCAGTTCTTC; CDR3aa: CASSLADRESRNEQFF
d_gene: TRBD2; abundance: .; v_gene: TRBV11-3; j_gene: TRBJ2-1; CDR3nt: TGTGCCAGCAGCCCCCCGGGACTAGGAAATGAGCAGTTCTTC; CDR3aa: CASSPPGLGNEQFF
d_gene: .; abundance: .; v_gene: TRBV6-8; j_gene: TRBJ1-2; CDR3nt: TGTGCCAGCAGTTGGGCAGGGATAGTAGATGGCTACACCTTC; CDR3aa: CASSWAGIVDGYTF
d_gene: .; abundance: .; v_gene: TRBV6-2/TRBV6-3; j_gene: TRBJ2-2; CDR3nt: TGTGCCAGCAGCCCGGTGAGGGCCGGGGAGCTGTTTTTT; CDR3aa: CASSPVRAGELFF
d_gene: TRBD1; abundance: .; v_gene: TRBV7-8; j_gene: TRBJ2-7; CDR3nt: TGTGCCAGCAGCGGCTGGACAGGACACTCCTACGAGCAGTACTTC; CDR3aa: CASSGWTGHSYEQYF
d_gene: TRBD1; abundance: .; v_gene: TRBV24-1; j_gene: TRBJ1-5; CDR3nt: TGTGCCACCAGTGACTGGGACAGGGATCAGCCCCAGCATTTT; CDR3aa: CATSDWDRDQPQHF
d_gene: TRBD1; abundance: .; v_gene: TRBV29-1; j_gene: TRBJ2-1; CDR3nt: TGCAGCGTTTTTCACCCTTGGACAGGCTACAATGAGCAGTTCTTC; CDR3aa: CSVFHPWTGYNEQFF
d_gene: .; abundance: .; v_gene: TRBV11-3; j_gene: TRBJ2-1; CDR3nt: TGTGCCAGCAGCGCGCAACGATCCTACAATGAGCAGTTCTTC; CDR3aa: CASSAQRSYNEQFF
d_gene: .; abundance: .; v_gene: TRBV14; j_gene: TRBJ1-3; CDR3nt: TGTGCCAGCAGCCATCGGACAGTGACTGGAAACACCATATATTTT; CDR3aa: CASSHRTVTGNTIYF
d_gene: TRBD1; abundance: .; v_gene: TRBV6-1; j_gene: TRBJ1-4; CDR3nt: TGTGCCAGCAGGGAAGCGGGACAGGGTAATGAAAAACTGTTTTTT; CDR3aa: CASREAGQGNEKLFF
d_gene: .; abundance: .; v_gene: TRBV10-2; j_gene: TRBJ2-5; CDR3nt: TGCGCCAGCACTTCCGGCAGGCAAGAGACCCAGTACTTC; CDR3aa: CASTSGRQETQYF
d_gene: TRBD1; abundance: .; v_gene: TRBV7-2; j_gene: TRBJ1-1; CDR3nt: TGTGCCAGCAGCTTAGTAACTAGGGACAGTGAAGCTTTCTTT; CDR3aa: CASSLVTRDSEAFF
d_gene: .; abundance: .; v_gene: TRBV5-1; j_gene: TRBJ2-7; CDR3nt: TGCGCCAGCAGCTCCTACGAGCAGTACTTC; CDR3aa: CASSSYEQYF
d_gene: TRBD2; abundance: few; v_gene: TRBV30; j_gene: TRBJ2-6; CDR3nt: TGTGCCTCTCGGGAGGCTGGGGCCAACGTCCTGACTTTC; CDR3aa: CASREAGANVLTF
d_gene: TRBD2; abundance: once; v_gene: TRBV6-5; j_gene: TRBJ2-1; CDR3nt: TGTGCCAGCAAGACTAGCGGGAGATGGGGCAATGAGCAGTTCTTC; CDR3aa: CASKTSGRWGNEQFF
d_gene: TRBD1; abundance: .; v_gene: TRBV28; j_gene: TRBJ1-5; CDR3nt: TGTGCCAGCAGGTTACAGGGGACACGCAATCAGCCCCAGCATTTT; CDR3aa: CASRLQGTRNQPQHF
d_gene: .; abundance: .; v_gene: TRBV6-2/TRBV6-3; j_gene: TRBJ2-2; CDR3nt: TGTGCCAGCAGTTTACTCAGCTTTCCCGGGGAGCTGTTTTTT; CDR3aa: CASSLLSFPGELFF
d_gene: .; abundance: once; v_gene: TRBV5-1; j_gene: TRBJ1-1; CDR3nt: TGCGCCAGCAGAATGGGGAGCATGAACACTGAAGCTTTCTTT; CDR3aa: CASRMGSMNTEAFF
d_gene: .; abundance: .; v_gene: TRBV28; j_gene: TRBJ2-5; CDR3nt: TGTGCCAGCAACCCTGCGGGGCAGGCCCAAGAGACCCAGTACTTC; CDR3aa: CASNPAGQAQETQYF
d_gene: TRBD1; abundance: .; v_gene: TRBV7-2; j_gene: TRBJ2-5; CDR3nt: TGTGCCAGCAGCTCACAGGGGTGGGAGACCCAGTACTTC; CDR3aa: CASSSQGWETQYF
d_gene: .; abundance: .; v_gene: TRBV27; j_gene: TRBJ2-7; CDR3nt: TGTGCCAGCAGTTTATTGGAACGAAACGAGCAGTACTTC; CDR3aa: CASSLLERNEQYF
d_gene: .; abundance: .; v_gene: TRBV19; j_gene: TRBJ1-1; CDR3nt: TGTGCCAGTAGTATACAGGGAACTGAAGCTTTCTTT; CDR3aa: CASSIQGTEAFF
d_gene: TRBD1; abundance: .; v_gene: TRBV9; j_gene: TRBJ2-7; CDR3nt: TGTGCCAGCAGCGTAGATACAGGGGGGAACTACGAGCAGTACTTC; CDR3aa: CASSVDTGGNYEQYF
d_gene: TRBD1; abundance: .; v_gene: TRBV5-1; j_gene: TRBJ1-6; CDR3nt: TGCGCCAGCAGCCAAGACCAACAGGGGGCCAATTCACCCCTCCACTTT; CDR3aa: CASSQDQQGANSPLHF
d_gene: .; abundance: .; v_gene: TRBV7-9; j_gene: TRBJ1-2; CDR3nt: TGTGCCAGCAGCTTAGAAGCCGGGACCTTCTTAGATGGCTACACCTTC; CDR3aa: CASSLEAGTFLDGYTF
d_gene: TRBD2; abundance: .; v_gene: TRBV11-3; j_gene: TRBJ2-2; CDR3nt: TGTGCCAGCTCCTTCAGAAGCGGGAGGAGAGCCGGGGAGCTGTTTTTT; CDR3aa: CASSFRSGRRAGELFF
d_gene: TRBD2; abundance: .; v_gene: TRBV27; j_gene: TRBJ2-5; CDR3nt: TGTGCCAGCAGTTACGGACTAGCGGGAGCGGGAGAGACCCAGTACTTC; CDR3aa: CASSYGLAGAGETQYF
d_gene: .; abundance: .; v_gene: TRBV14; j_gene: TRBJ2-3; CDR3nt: TGTGCCAGCAGCCAATTGCAAGGGTCTGGCACAGATACGCAGTATTTT; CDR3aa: CASSQLQGSGTDTQYF
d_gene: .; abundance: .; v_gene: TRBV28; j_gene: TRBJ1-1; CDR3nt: TGTGCCAGTCACGGATGGGTTGTTCGAGCTTTCTTT; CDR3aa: CASHGWVVRAFF
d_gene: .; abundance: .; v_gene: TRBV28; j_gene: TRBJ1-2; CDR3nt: TGTGCCAGCAGTTTGACCGGGACACAGTCGTGGGGCTACACCTTC; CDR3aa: CASSLTGTQSWGYTF
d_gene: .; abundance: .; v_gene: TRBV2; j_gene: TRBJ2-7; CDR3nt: TGTGCCAGCGGTCCAGGCAACTACGAGCAGTACTTC; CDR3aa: CASGPGNYEQYF
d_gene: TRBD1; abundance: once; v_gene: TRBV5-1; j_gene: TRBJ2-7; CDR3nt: TGCGCCAGCAGCCGGACGGACAGGGGGCTGGACGAGCAGTACTTC; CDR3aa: CASSRTDRGLDEQYF
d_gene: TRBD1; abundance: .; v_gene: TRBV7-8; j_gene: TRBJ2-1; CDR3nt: TGTGCCAGCAGCCGACAGGGGATTTCCTACAATGAGCAGTTCTTC; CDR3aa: CASSRQGISYNEQFF
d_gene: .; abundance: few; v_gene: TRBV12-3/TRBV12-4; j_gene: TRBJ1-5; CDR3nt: TGTGCCAGCAGTTTACGGGGTAATCAGCCCCAGCATTTT; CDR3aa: CASSLRGNQPQHF
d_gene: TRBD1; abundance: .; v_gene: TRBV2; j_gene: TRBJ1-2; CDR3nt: TGTGCCAGCAGGAGGGGGACAGGGGAATACTATGGCTACACCTTC; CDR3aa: CASRRGTGEYYGYTF
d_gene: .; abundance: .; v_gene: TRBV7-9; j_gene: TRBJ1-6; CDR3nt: TGTGCCAGCAGCTCCTGGCAGCTTAATTCACCCCTCCACTTT; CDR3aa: CASSSWQLNSPLHF
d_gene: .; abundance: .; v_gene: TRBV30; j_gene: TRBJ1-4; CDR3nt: TGTGCCTGGAGTGTACTCAACAGCCCTAATGAAAAACTGTTTTTT; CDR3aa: CAWSVLNSPNEKLFF
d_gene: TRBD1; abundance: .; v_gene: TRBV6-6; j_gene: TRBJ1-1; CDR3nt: TGTGCCAGCAGTACCTACAGGGGGGGAACTGAAGCTTTCTTT; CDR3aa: CASSTYRGGTEAFF
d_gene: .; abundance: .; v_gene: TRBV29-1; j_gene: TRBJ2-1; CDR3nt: TGCAGCGTTGAAGCAGGAACCAATGAGCAGTTCTTC; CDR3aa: CSVEAGTNEQFF
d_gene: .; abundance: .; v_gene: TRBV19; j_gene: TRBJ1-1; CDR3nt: TGTGCCAGTAGTGCTCCGGGACAAAAACTAGGGGCTTTCTTT; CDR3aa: CASSAPGQKLGAFF